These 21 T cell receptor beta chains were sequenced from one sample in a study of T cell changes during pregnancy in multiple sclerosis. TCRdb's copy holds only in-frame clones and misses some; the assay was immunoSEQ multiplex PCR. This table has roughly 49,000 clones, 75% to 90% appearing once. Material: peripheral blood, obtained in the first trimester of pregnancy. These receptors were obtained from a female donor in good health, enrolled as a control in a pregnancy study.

The CDR3: CATSRPQTPGLAGEDTQYF. The CDR3 bases are TGTGCCACCAGCAGGCCCCAAACACCGGGACTAGCGGGAGAGGATACGCAGTATTTT. This chain uses TRBV15 with TRBJ2-3; 14 bases line up with TRBD2. V was pared by 3 bases and J by 6 bases, with 14 bases of the junction left unmatched. The CDR3 loop spans 19 amino acids. Germline V gene sequence: CDR1 LNHNV, CDR2 YYDKDF (reference sequence).

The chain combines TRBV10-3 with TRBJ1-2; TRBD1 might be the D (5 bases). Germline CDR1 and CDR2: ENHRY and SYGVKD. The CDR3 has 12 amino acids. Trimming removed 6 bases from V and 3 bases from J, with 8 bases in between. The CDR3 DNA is TGTGCCATCAGGGGGCTAGACTATGGCTACACCTTC. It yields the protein CAIRGLDYGYTF.

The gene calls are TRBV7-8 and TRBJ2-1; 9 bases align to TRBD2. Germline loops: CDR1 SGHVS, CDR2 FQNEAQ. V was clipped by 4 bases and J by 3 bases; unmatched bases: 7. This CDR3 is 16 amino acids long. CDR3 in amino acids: CASSSQVAGVYNEQFF. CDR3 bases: TGTGCCAGCAGCTCTCAGGTAGCGGGAGTCTACAATGAGCAGTTCTTC.

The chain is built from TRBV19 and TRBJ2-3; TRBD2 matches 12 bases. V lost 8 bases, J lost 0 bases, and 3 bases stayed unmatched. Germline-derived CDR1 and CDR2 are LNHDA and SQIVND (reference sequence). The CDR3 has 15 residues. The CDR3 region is CASGLAGTSTDTQYF. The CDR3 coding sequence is TGTGCCAGTGGACTAGCGGGGACTAGCACAGATACGCAGTATTTT.

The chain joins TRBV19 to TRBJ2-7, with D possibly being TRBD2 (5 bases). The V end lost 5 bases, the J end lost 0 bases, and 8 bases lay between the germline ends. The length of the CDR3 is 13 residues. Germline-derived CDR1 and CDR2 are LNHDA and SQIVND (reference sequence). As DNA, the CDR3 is TGTGCCAGTAGTCGGGAATTCTCCTACGAGCAGTACTTC. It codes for CASSREFSYEQYF.

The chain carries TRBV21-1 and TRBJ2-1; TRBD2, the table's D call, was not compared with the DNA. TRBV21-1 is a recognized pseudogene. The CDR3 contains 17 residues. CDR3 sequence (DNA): TGTGCCAGCAGCAAGATCACTAGCAGATGCTCCTACAATGAGCAGTTCTTC. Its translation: CASSKITSRCSYNEQFF.

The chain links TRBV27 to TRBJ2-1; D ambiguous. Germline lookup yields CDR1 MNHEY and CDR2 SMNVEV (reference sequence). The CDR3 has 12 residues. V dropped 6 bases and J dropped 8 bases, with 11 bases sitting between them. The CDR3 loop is CASSPLIDEQFF. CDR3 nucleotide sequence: TGTGCCAGCAGCCCACTAATAGATGAGCAGTTCTTC.

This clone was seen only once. The CDR3 is CASGGRGLGQPQHF. The CDR3 bases are TGTGCCTCCGGCGGGAGGGGGCTTGGACAGCCCCAGCATTTT. The chain recombines TRBV30 with TRBJ1-5, with 7 bases that match TRBD1. The germline V gene encodes CDR1 GTSNPN and CDR2 SVGIG (reference sequence). The J segment lost 7 bases and the V segment lost 7 bases, leaving 13 bases of the junction unmatched. The CDR3 spans 14 residues.

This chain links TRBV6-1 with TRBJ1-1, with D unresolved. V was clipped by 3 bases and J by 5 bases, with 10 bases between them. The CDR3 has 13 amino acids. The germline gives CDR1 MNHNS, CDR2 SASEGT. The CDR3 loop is CASSDLLQTEAFF. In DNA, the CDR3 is TGTGCCAGCAGTGATCTACTGCAAACTGAAGCTTTCTTT.

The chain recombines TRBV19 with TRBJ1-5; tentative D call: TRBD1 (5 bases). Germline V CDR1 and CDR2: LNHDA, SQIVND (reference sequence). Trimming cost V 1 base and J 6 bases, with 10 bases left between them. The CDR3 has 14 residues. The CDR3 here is CASSIAGGTQPQHF. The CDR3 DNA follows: TGTGCCAGTAGTATAGCCGGGGGTACTCAGCCCCAGCATTTT. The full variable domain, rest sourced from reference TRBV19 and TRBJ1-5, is DGGITQSPKYLFRKEGQNVTLSCEQNLNHDAMYWYRQDPGQGLRLIYYSQIVNDFQKGDIAEGYSVSREKKESFPLTVTSAQKNPTAFYLCASSIAGGTQPQHFGDGTRLSIL.

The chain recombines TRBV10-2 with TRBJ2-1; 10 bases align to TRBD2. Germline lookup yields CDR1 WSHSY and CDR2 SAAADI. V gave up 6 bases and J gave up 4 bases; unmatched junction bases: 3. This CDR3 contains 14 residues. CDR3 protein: CASREREGYNEQFF. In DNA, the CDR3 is TGCGCCAGCAGGGAGCGGGAGGGATACAATGAGCAGTTCTTC.

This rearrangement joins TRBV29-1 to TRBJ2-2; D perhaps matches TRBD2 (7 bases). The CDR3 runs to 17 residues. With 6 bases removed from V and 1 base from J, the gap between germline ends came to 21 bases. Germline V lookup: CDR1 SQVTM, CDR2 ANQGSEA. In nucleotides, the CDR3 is TGCAGCGTGCCCCGAGGGGGGGGCGGGATGAACACCGGGGAGCTGTTTTTT. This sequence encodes CSVPRGGGGMNTGELFF.

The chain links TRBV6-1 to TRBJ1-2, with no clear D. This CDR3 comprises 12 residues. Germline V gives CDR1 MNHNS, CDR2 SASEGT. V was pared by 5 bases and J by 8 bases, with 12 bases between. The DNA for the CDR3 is TGTGCCAGCAGTCACGACCGGAGGGGCTACACCTTC. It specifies CASSHDRRGYTF.

The CDR3 spells CAWSAEGSGGYTF. CDR3 nucleotides: TGTGCCTGGAGTGCGGAGGGCTCGGGTGGCTACACCTTC. The chain carries TRBV30 and TRBJ1-2; the D is unclear. The CDR3 covers 13 residues. Germline V gene data show CDR1 as GTSNPN and CDR2 as SVGIG (reference sequence). Trimming pared 1 base from V and 7 bases from J, leaving 13 bases between.

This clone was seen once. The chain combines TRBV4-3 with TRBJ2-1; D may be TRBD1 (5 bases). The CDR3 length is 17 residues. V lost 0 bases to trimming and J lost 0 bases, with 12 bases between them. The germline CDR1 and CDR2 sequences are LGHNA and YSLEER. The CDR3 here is CASSQDYVTASYNEQFF. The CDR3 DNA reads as TGCGCCAGCAGCCAAGATTATGTGACAGCCTCCTACAATGAGCAGTTCTTC.

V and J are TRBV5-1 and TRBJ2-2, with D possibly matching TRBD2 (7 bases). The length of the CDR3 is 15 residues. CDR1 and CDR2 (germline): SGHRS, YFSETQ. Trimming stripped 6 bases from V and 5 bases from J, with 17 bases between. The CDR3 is CASNGAGASTGELFF. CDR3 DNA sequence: TGCGCCAGCAACGGGGCGGGGGCCTCGACCGGGGAGCTGTTTTTT.

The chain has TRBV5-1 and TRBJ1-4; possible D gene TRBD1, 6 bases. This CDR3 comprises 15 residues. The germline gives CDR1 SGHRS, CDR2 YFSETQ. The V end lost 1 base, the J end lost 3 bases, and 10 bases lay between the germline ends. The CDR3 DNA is TGCGCCAGCAGCTTGACGGCAGGGGCTAATGAAAAACTGTTTTTT. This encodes CASSLTAGANEKLFF.

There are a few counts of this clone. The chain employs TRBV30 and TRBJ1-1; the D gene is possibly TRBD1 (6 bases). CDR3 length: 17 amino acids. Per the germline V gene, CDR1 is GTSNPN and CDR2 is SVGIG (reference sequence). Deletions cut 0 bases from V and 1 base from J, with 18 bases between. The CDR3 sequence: CAWSVPKRTDKNTEAFF. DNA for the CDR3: TGTGCCTGGAGTGTACCGAAGCGGACAGATAAGAACACTGAAGCTTTCTTT.

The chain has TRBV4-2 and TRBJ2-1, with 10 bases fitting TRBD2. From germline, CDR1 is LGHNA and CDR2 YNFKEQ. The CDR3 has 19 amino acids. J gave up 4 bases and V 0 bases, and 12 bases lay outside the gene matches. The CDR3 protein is CASSQERAPSGRDYNEQFF. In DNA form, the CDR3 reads TGTGCCAGCAGCCAAGAACGAGCCCCGAGCGGGAGGGATTACAATGAGCAGTTCTTC.

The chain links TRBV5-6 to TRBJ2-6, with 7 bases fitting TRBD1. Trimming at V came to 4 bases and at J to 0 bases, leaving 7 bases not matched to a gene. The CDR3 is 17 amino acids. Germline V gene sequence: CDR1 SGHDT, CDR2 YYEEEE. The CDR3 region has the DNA TGTGCCAGCAGCGGATGGGACAGACCCTCTGGGGCCAACGTCCTGACTTTC. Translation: CASSGWDRPSGANVLTF.

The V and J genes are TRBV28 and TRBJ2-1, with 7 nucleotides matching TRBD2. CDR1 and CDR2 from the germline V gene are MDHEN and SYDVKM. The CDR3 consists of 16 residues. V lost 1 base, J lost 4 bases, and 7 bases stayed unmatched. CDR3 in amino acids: CASSLLGSGRYNEQFF. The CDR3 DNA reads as TGTGCCAGCAGTTTATTGGGTAGCGGGCGTTACAATGAGCAGTTCTTC. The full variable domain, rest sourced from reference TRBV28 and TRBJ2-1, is DVKVTQSSRYLVKRTGEKVFLECVQDMDHENMFWYRQDPGLGLRLIYFSYDVKMKEKGDIPEGYSVSREKKERFSLILESASTNQTSMYLCASSLLGSGRYNEQFFGPGTRLTVL.